A selection of T cell receptor beta chains follows, all from one sample in a study of T cell changes during pregnancy in multiple sclerosis. The assay was immunoSEQ multiplex PCR, and TCRdb's table has in-frame clones only and misses some. This sample has tens of thousands of clones; about 90% occur once, and the top ten carry 1.4% to 1.5%. The material was peripheral blood, obtained before pregnancy. These receptors all come from a female donor with multiple sclerosis, enrolled in a pregnancy study. Each CDR3 is given without its conserved first and last residue. Each record gives: V gene, D gene, J gene, CDR3 protein. A D gene is named only where the DNA matches it firmly.

V: TRBV5-4; D: TRBD2; J: TRBJ2-5; CDR3: ASSLALTSGGETQY
V: TRBV27; D: TRBD1; J: TRBJ2-4; CDR3: ASSLQGANIQY
V: TRBV19; D: .; J: TRBJ1-1; CDR3: ASSLVAEGMTEAF
V: TRBV7-9; D: .; J: TRBJ2-1; CDR3: ASTKLGNNEQF
V: TRBV7-6; D: TRBD1; J: TRBJ2-2; CDR3: ASSLELLQGVNTGELF
V: TRBV27; D: TRBD1; J: TRBJ2-2; CDR3: ASSFGTGTGELF
V: TRBV11-2; D: TRBD2; J: TRBJ2-5; CDR3: ASSRQRGFQETQY
V: TRBV5-6; D: TRBD1; J: TRBJ2-5; CDR3: ASSFYSGTGDETQY
V: TRBV29-1; D: .; J: TRBJ1-5; CDR3: SVGDSDHQPQH
V: TRBV25-1; D: .; J: TRBJ1-2; CDR3: ASSQNTGGRGGYT
V: TRBV4-1; D: TRBD2; J: TRBJ2-1; CDR3: ASSEGRGREKGNEQF
V: TRBV6-5; D: .; J: TRBJ1-6; CDR3: ASRLGQGHNSPLH
V: TRBV6-7; D: TRBD2; J: TRBJ2-7; CDR3: ASSYSRLAGGSYEQY
V: TRBV28; D: .; J: TRBJ1-5; CDR3: ASSLSLSGNQPQH
V: TRBV19; D: .; J: TRBJ1-3; CDR3: ASSMDSTSSGNTIY
V: TRBV11-2; D: .; J: TRBJ2-7; CDR3: ASSLGQALYEQY
V: TRBV6-1; D: .; J: TRBJ2-7; CDR3: ASIRSYEQY
V: TRBV2; D: .; J: TRBJ1-1; CDR3: ASSDEGGTEAF
V: TRBV6-5; D: .; J: TRBJ2-5; CDR3: ASRSPFETQY
V: TRBV27; D: .; J: TRBJ2-5; CDR3: ASSPIPTSDQY
V: TRBV9; D: .; J: TRBJ2-1; CDR3: ASSVGQGKTYNEQF
V: TRBV19; D: .; J: TRBJ2-7; CDR3: ASSGVASYEQY
V: TRBV29-1; D: TRBD2; J: TRBJ2-2; CDR3: SVPSGVERGDTGELF
V: TRBV5-6; D: .; J: TRBJ1-4; CDR3: ASSLPTNEKLF
V: TRBV10-3; D: TRBD2; J: TRBJ2-7; CDR3: AIRGEGNYEQY
V: TRBV19; D: .; J: TRBJ1-5; CDR3: ASSIAGSNQPQH
V: TRBV5-1; D: .; J: TRBJ1-2; CDR3: ASSLGSPQINYGYT
V: TRBV10-3; D: .; J: TRBJ1-2; CDR3: AISEGGVTGGNYGYT
V: TRBV9; D: TRBD1; J: TRBJ1-1; CDR3: ASSPRQGQTEAF
V: TRBV27; D: .; J: TRBJ1-5; CDR3: ASRPFGNQPQH
V: TRBV2; D: .; J: TRBJ1-2; CDR3: ASRERWGLNYGYT
V: TRBV11-2; D: .; J: TRBJ1-1; CDR3: ASSFRRGFTEAF
V: TRBV2; D: TRBD2; J: TRBJ2-1; CDR3: ASSEASSGGIYNEQF
V: TRBV5-1; D: .; J: TRBJ2-2; CDR3: ASSAEISGELF
V: TRBV6-5; D: .; J: TRBJ1-1; CDR3: ASSYNRMNTEAF
V: TRBV27; D: .; J: TRBJ1-1; CDR3: ASSFGGFAEAF
V: TRBV18; D: .; J: TRBJ1-1; CDR3: ASSPLEHVNTEAF
V: TRBV2; D: TRBD1; J: TRBJ1-2; CDR3: ASRGDSNYGYT
V: TRBV5-4; D: .; J: TRBJ1-4; CDR3: ASSRTGVAHRRGPDEKLF
V: TRBV9; D: .; J: TRBJ2-1; CDR3: ASSVDLGGTYNEQF
V: TRBV13; D: .; J: TRBJ1-3; CDR3: ASSLDSFSGNTIY
V: TRBV7-3; D: TRBD2; J: TRBJ2-7; CDR3: ASSLNSGREQY
V: TRBV27; D: TRBD2; J: TRBJ2-7; CDR3: ASSSGTRGYEQY
V: TRBV27; D: .; J: TRBJ1-6; CDR3: ASSYPGSPLH
V: TRBV7-2; D: TRBD1; J: TRBJ2-7; CDR3: ASSQRDRVYEQY
V: TRBV5-6; D: .; J: TRBJ2-2; CDR3: ASSLGGMRTGELF
V: TRBV5-1; D: TRBD2; J: TRBJ2-1; CDR3: ASSWGGGSSASEQF
V: TRBV5-4; D: .; J: TRBJ1-2; CDR3: ASSYNRDYGYT